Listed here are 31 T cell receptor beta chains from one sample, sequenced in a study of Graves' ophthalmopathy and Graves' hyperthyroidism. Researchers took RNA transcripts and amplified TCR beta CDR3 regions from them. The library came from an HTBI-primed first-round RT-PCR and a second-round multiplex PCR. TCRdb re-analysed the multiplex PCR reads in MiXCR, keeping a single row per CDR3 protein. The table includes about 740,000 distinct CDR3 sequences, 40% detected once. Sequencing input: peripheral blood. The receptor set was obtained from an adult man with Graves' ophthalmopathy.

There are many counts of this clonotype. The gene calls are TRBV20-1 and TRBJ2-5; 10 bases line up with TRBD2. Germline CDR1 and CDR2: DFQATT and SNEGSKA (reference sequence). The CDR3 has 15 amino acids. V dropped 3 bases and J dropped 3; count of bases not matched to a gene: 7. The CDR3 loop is CSASLVGTSEETQYF. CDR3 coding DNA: TGCAGTGCTAGCCTGGTCGGGACTAGCGAAGAGACCCAGTACTTC.

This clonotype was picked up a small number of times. CDR3 protein: CASSPGTGEHYGYTF. The CDR3 bases are TGTGCCAGCAGCCCCGGGACAGGGGAGCACTATGGCTACACCTTC. The chain links TRBV7-2 to TRBJ1-2; TRBD1 aligns across 10 bases. In germline, CDR1 is SGHTA, CDR2 FQGNSA. The CDR3 consists of 15 residues. The V gene end was trimmed by 5 bases and the J gene end by 3 bases; junction bases not matched to a gene: 6. The full variable domain, in which reference TRBV7-2 and TRBJ1-2 provide the parts outside the CDR3, is GAGVSQSPSNKVTEKGKDVELRCDPISGHTALYWYRQSLGQGLEFLIYFQGNSAPDKSGLPSDRFSAERTGGSVSTLTIQRTQQEDSAVYLCASSPGTGEHYGYTFGSGTRLTVV.

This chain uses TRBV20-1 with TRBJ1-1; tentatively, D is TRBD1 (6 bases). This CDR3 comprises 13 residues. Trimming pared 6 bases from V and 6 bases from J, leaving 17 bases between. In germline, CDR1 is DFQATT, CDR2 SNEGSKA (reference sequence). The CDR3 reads CSAGGTQEAEAFF. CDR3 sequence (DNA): TGCAGTGCCGGCGGGACACAAGAGGCTGAAGCTTTCTTT.

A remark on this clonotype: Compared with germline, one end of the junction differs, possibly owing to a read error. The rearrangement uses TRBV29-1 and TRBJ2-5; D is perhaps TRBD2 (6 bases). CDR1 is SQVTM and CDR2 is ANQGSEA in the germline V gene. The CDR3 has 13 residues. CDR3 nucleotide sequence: TGCAGCATTGAAGAGGCAGGGATGGAGGGCCAGTACTTC. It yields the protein CSIEEAGMEGQYF.

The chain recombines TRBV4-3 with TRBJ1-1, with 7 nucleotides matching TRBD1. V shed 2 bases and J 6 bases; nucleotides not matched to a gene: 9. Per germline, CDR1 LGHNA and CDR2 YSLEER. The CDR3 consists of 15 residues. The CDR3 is CASSQRDRVGAEAFF. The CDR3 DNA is TGCGCCAGCAGCCAACGAGACAGGGTTGGGGCTGAAGCTTTCTTT.

CDR3 loop: CASSEWGKTEAFF. CDR3 nucleotides: TGTGCCAGCAGTGAATGGGGAAAAACTGAAGCTTTCTTT. The J gene is TRBJ1-1, the V gene TRBV2, with no clear D. The germline CDR1 and CDR2 sequences are SNHLY and FYNNEI. This CDR3 region has 13 residues. V was clipped by 2 bases and J by 5 bases, with 9 bases between them. Full variable domain (rest looked up from reference TRBV2 and TRBJ1-1): EPEVTQTPSHQVTQMGQEVILRCVPISNHLYFYWYRQILGQKVEFLVSFYNNEISEKSEIFDDQFSVERPDGSNFTLKIRSTKLEDSAMYFCASSEWGKTEAFFGQGTRLTVV.

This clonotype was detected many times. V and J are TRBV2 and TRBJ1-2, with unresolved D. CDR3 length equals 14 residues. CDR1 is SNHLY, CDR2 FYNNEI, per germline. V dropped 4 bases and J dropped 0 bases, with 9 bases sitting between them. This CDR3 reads CASSAGIANYGYTF. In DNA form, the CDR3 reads TGTGCCAGCAGTGCGGGGATAGCTAACTATGGCTACACCTTC.

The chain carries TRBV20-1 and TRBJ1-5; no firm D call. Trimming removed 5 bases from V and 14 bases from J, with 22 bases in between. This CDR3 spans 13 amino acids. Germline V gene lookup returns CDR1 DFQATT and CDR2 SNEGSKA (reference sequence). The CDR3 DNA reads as TGCAGTGCTGACCGACTAGCGGGGAAATACGAGCATTTT. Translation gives CSADRLAGKYEHF.

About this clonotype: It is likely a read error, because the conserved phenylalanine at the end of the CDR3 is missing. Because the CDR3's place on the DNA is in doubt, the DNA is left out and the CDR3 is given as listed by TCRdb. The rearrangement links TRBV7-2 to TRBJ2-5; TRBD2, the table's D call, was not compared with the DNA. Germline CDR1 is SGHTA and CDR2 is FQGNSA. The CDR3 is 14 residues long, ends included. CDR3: CASSLGGNSQTLYC.

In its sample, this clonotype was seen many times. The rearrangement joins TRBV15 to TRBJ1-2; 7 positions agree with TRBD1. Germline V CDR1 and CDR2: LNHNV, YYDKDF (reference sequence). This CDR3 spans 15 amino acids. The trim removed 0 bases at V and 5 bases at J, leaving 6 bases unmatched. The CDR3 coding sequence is TGTGCCACCAGCAGAGATCCGGGACAGAGTTATGGCTACACCTTC. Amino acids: CATSRDPGQSYGYTF. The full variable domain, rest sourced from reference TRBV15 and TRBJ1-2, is DAMVIQNPRYQVTQFGKPVTLSCSQTLNHNVMYWYQQKSSQAPKLLFHYYDKDFNNEADTPDNFQSRRPNTSFCFLDIRSPGLGDTAMYLCATSRDPGQSYGYTFGSGTRLTVV.

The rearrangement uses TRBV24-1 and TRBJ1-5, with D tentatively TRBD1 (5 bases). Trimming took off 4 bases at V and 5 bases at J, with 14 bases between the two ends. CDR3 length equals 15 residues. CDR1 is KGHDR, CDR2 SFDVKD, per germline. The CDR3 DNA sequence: TGTGCCACCAGTGACCCAGGGCCATCCGATCAGCCCCAGCATTTT. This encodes CATSDPGPSDQPQHF.

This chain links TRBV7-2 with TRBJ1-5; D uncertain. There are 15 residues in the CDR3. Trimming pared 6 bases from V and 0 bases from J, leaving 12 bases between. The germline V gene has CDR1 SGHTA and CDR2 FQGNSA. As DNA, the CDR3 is TGTGCCAGCAGACCACTGACGGTTAGCAATCAGCCCCAGCATTTT. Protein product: CASRPLTVSNQPQHF.

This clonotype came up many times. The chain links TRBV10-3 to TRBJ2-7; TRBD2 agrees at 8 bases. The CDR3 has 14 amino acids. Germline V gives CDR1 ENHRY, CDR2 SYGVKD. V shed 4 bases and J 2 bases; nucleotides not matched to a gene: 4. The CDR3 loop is CAISASGSPYEQYF. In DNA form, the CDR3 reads TGTGCCATCAGTGCGAGCGGGAGCCCCTACGAGCAGTACTTC.

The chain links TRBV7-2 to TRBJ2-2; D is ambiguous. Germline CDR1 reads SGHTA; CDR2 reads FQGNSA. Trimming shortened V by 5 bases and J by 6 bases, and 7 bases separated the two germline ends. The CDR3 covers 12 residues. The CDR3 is CASSEIAGELFF. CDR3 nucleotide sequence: TGTGCCAGCAGCGAGATAGCCGGGGAGCTGTTTTTT.

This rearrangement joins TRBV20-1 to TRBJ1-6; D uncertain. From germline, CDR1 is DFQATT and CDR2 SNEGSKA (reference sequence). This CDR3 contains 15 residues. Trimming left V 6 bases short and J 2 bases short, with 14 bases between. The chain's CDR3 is CSALNYGTYNSPLHF. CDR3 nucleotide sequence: TGCAGTGCCCTCAACTACGGGACCTATAATTCACCCCTCCACTTT.

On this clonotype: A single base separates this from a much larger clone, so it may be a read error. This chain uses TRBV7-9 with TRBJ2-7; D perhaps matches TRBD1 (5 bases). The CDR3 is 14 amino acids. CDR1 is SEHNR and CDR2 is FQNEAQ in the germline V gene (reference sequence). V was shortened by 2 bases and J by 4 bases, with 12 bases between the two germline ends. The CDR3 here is CASSLMQGHYEQYF. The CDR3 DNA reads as TGTGCCAGCAGCTTAATGCAGGGCCATTACGAGCAGTACTTC. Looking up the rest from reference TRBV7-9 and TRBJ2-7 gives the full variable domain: DTGVSQNPRHKITKRGQNVTFRCDPISEHNRLYWYRQTLGQGPEFLTYFQNEAQLEKSRLLSDRFSAERPKGSFSTLEIQRTEQGDSAMYLCASSLMQGHYEQYFGPGTRLTVT.

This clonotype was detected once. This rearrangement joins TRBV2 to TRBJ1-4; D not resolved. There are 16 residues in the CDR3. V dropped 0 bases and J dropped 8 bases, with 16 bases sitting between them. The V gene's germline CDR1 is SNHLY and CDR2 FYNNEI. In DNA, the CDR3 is TGTGCCAGCAGTGAAGCGCCATCTGGGTCGGACGAAAAACTGTTTTTT. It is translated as CASSEAPSGSDEKLFF.

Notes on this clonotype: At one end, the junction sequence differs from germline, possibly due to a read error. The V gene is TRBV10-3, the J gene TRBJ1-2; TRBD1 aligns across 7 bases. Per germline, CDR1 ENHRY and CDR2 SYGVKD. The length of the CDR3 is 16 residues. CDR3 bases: TGTGCCAGCAGTAGGAATCCGGGACAGTCGCGCTATGGCTACACCTTC. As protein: CASSRNPGQSRYGYTF.

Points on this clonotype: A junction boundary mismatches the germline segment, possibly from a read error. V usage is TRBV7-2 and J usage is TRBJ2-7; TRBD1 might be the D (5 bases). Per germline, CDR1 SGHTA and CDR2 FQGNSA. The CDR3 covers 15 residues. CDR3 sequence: CASSPRQGGPQAQYF. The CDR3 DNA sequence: TGCGCCAGCAGCCCCCGTCAGGGTGGTCCCCAAGCGCAGTACTTC.

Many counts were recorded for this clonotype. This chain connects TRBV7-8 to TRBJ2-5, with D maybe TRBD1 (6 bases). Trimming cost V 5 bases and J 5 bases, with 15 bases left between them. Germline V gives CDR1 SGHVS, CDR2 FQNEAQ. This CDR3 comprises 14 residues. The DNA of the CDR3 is TGTGCCAGCAGCGCTCAGGGGCTTGGGGAGACCCAGTACTTC. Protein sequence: CASSAQGLGETQYF.

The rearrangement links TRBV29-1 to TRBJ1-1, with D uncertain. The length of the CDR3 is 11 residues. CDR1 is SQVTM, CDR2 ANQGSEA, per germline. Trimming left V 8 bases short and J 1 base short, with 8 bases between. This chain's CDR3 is CSTGKNTEAFF. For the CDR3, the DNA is TGCAGCACCGGGAAGAACACTGAAGCTTTCTTT.

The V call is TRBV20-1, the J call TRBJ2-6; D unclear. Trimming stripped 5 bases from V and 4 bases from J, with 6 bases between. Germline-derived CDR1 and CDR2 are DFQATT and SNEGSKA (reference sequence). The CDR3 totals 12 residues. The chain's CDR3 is CSADLGANVLTF. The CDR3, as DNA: TGCAGTGCTGACCTAGGGGCCAACGTCCTGACTTTC.

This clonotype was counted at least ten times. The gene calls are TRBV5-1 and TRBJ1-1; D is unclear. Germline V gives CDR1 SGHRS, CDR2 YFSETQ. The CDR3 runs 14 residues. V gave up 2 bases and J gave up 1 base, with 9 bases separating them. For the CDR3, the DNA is TGCGCCAGCAGCTTCGCCCTACAGAACACTGAAGCTTTCTTT. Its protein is CASSFALQNTEAFF.

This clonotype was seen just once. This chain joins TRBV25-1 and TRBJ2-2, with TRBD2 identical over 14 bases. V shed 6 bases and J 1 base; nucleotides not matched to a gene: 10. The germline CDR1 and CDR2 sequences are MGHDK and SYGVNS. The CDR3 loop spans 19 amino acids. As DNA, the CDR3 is TGTGCCAGCAGCGCGAATCGACTAGCGGGGGGGCAGAACACCGGGGAGCTGTTTTTT. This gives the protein CASSANRLAGGQNTGELFF.

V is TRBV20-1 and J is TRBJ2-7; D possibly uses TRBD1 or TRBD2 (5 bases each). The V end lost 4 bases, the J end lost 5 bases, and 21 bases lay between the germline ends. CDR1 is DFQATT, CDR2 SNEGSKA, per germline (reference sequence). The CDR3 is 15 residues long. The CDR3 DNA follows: TGCAGTGCTAAAGAGTTCGTTGCCCGGGGCGACGAGCAGTACTTC. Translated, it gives CSAKEFVARGDEQYF.

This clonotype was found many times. The CDR3: CASSPWTDQETQYF. DNA of the CDR3: TGTGCCAGCAGCCCGTGGACAGACCAAGAGACCCAGTACTTC. V is TRBV7-9 and J is TRBJ2-5, with a tentative D call TRBD1 (6 bases). Trimming pared 5 bases from V and 0 bases from J, leaving 10 bases between. This CDR3 comprises 14 residues. Germline V gene lookup returns CDR1 SEHNR and CDR2 FQNEAQ (reference sequence).

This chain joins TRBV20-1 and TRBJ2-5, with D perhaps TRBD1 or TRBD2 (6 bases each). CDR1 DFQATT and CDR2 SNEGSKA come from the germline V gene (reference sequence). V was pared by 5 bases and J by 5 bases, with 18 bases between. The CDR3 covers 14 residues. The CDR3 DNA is TGCAGTGCTCAGAGGGGGGATTTGGGGGAGACCCAGTACTTC. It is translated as CSAQRGDLGETQYF.

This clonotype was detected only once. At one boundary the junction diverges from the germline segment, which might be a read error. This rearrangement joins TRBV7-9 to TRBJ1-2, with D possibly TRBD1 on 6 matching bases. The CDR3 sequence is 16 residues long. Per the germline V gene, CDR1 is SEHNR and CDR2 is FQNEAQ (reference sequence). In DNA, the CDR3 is TGCGCCAGCAGCCAACTTCCGGGACAAAAATTCTATGGCTACACCTTC. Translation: CASSQLPGQKFYGYTF.

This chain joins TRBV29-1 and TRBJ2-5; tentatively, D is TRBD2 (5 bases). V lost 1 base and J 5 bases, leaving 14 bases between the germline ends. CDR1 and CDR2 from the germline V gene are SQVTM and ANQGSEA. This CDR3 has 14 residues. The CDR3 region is CSVEASRTSETQYF. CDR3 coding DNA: TGCAGCGTTGAAGCTAGCAGGACGTCGGAGACCCAGTACTTC.

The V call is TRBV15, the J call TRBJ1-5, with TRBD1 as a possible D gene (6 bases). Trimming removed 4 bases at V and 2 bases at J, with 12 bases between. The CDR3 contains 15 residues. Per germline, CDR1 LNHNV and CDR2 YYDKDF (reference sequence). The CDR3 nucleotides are TGTGCCACCAGCAATACAGGGTTGGGCAATCAGCCCCAGCATTTT. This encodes CATSNTGLGNQPQHF.

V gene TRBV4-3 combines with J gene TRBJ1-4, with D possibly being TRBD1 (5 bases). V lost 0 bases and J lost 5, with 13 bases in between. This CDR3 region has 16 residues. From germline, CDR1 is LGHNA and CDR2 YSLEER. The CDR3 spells CASSQDGGTRNEKLFF. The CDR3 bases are TGCGCCAGCAGCCAAGATGGGGGAACGAGGAATGAAAAACTGTTTTTT.